Included here is one TCR beta chain sequence, with context. The antigen is not known. These data are taken from a study of T cell responses to AZD1222 COVID-19 vaccine. Study-wide points: It should be noted that donors were predominantly white British and more often female, and clonal diversity was possibly underestimated.

The repertoire was sequenced with immunoSEQ multiplex PCR; TCRdb's copy has only in-frame clones and lacks some. The sample has about 140,000 clones; 89% are singletons. This CDR3 region has 14 residues. V gave up 3 bases and J gave up 5 bases, with 17 bases separating them. CDR1 GTSNPN and CDR2 SVGIG come from the germline V gene (reference sequence). This TCR was recovered from an adult in good health. The sample here was peripheral blood, taken on day 0 of AZD1222 vaccination. The rearrangement joins TRBV30 to TRBJ2-7, with a weak D call TRBD2 (6 bases). The CDR3 loop is CAWSTHRGRNEQYF. CDR3 bases: TGTGCCTGGAGCACTCACCGGGGGAGGAACGAGCAGTACTTC.